The entry below describes one T cell receptor (beta chain). Its antigen is unidentified. CDR1 LGHNA and CDR2 YSLEER come from the germline V gene. V dropped 1 base and J dropped 5 bases, with 11 bases sitting between them. The CDR3 has 14 residues. These data come from a study of cytomegalovirus exposure and HLA in healthy donors. The study, taken as a whole, reports: Sequencing artifact likely explains a cluster of highly shared sequence variants. Previously analyzed data showed that most TCR beta V segments were productive at a frequency of about 87% or about 30%.

Primers: 60 Vbeta forward and 13 Jbeta reverse. Here immunoSEQ multiplex PCR was the method, and the copy in TCRdb shows in-frame clones only, minus some. The data show 50,000 to 65,000 clones, less than 75% seen once. The specimen was PBMCs. The receptor was derived from a woman in her forties or fifties in good health and CMV-seropositive. The chain has TRBV4-3 and TRBJ2-5, with TRBD2 as a possible D gene (5 bases). DNA of the CDR3: TGCGCCAGCAGCCAAGTACGAGGGAGCGAGACCCAGTACTTC. This encodes CASSQVRGSETQYF.